This T cell receptor (beta chain) is drawn from a study of cytomegalovirus exposure and HLA in healthy donors. Amplification used 60 Vbeta primers and 13 Jbeta primers. Generated by immunoSEQ multiplex PCR, the TCRdb table keeps only in-frame clones and is missing some. The listing records just over 150,000 clones. There are 13 residues in the CDR3. Germline lookup yields CDR1 MRHNA and CDR2 SNTAGT. Trimming shortened V by 5 bases and J by 4 bases, and 11 bases separated the two germline ends. Sequenced input: PBMCs. The rearrangement uses TRBV6-4 and TRBJ1-1, with D possibly TRBD1 on 6 matching bases. The clonotype originates from a man aged 25-45 years in good health and CMV-seronegative. In DNA, the CDR3 is TGTGCCAGCAGTCGGGGACAAACCACTGAAGCTTTCTTT. Translating it yields CASSRGQTTEAFF.